A selection of T cell receptor beta chains follows, all from one sample in a study of tumor-infiltrating lymphocytes in primary liver carcinoma. One entry per CDR3 protein, called by TCRdb with MiXCR from the multiplex PCR reads. The table has approximately 40,000 distinct CDR3 sequences, approximately 73% seen once. Sequencing input: liver tumor tissue from sampling region 2. These receptors were obtained from a man in his forties with primary liver carcinoma and hepatitis B virus infection. Both conserved end residues are trimmed from each CDR3.

TRBJ2-6,15,TRBV6-2/TRBV6-3,ASISGGGLPMANVLT
TRBJ2-3,16,TRBV11-1,ASSGGSSVGARTDTQY
TRBJ2-7,14,TRBV29-1,SALGETSATSYEQY
TRBJ2-7,11,TRBV11-1,ASRGKQSYEHY
TRBJ1-2,11,TRBV14,TSSPRQGEGYT
TRBJ1-5,11,TRBV19,ASSEAANQPQH
TRBJ1-2,12,TRBV29-1,SADAEEGVDGYT
TRBJ1-1,11,TRBV28,ASRQAGGTEAF
TRBJ2-4,15,TRBV11-1,TSSFPGTSRTKNIQY
TRBJ2-7,13,TRBV4-2,ASSQVGSTYYDEY
TRBJ2-7,10,TRBV4-3,PSSQGVGEQY
TRBJ2-2,13,TRBV24-1,PTSPIGTNTGKLF
TRBJ1-5,10,TRBV29-1,SREQANQPQH
TRBJ2-7,15,TRBV28,ASSGGTSGSTVYEQY
TRBJ2-1,13,TRBV12-3/TRBV12-4,ANNLGQGDVNEQF
TRBJ2-1,10,TRBV5-4,ACGWGGNEQF
TRBJ2-7,11,TRBV5-1,ASSLAGVGGRY
TRBJ1-1,12,TRBV6-5,ASSTGVGNTEAF
TRBJ2-5,12,TRBV10-2,ANSAAGRQETQY
TRBJ2-7,11,TRBV10-3,VIRMDRADEQY
TRBJ2-4,13,TRBV28,ASSPPGSARNVQY
TRBJ1-1,12,TRBV4-3,ASSRAVLNTEAF
TRBJ2-7,11,TRBV11-1,ARRGKRSYEHY
TRBJ2-3,14,TRBV2,ARRKSLSGSSDTQY
TRBJ2-3,17,TRBV11-1,AGSSGGSSVGACTDTQY
TRBJ2-6,14,TRBV6-1,ANTEQGLAEANVPT
TRBJ2-7,13,TRBV7-9,ASGLARNFVYEQY
TRBJ2-1,11,TRBV14,ASSQGRVNGQF
TRBJ2-7,11,TRBV29-1,SGLLAGGHEQY
TRBJ2-4,13,TRBV11-2,ASNTSAVANNIQY
TRBJ1-6,12,TRBV14,VSSHSEENSPVH
TRBJ2-5,10,TRBV29-1,SILTSAETQY
TRBJ2-7,12,TRBV11-3,AGSPGEGDYDRY
TRBJ2-1,12,TRBV4-2,ASSRELETNGQF
TRBJ2-1,10,TRBV29-1,SVSSGSFEQF
TRBJ1-4,12,TRBV6-5,ASSRAATSEKLF
TRBJ1-1,13,TRBV19,ASRSEFRGRTEAF
TRBJ1-1,15,TRBV6-1,ASSEGQLGRLNTEAF
TRBJ1-2,14,TRBV6-6,ASSEGLAGGGYGYT
TRBJ2-1,14,TRBV11-3,ASSLDNGSGHNEQS
TRBJ2-5,14,TRBV12-3/TRBV12-4,ASTFYGQVDQETQY
TRBJ2-7,11,TRBV7-9,ASSLNQAYEQY
TRBJ1-2,10,TRBV29-1,SDKIGTDGYT
TRBJ2-3,15,TRBV2,ASSVISGRSNTDTQY
TRBJ1-2,12,TRBV11-1,ASSLPGTDYGYT
TRBJ2-1,16,TRBV24-1,ATSDHQGTSGRINEQF
TRBJ2-1,14,TRBV14,ASSAIAGWVNNEQS
TRBJ2-1,14,TRBV6-1,ASSPGLAGIYNEQF
TRBJ2-3,11,TRBV2,ASLVGGEDTQY
TRBJ2-3,11,TRBV6-4,ASSATNGDTRY
TRBJ2-5,11,TRBV12-3/TRBV12-4,ASSQRSQETQH